This T cell receptor (beta chain) was observed in a study of regulatory T cells in long-lasting Graves disease. Study at large: Duration of antithyroid drug therapy among newly diagnosed Graves' patients was under 3 months.

Documented time point: newly diagnosed GD, antithyroid drugs for less than 3 months. PBMC-derived RNA was used for the TCR library. This clonotype appeared once. Arm-PCR of CDR3 regions and iRepertoire HTBI primers were the basis on which TCR beta libraries were built. TCRdb reprocessed the multiplex PCR reads with MiXCR, giving one entry per CDR3 protein. In the table there are hundreds of thousands of distinct CDR3 sequences, more than 10% of which are singletons. This CDR3 has 16 amino acids. Germline V gives CDR1 MDHEN, CDR2 SYDVKM. Trimming took 4 bases from V and 2 from J; bases not matched to a gene: 9. This sample was shared with a second study, whose subject was T cells in Graves' hyperthyroidism and ophthalmopathy. From that second work: First-round RT-PCR targeting the TCR CDR3 was performed with the HTBI primer set.

This rearrangement joins TRBV28 to TRBJ2-5, with 8 bases matching TRBD2. This receptor was taken from a woman in her twenties or thirties with Graves disease. The starting material was peripheral blood mononuclear cells (PBMCs), obtained at new diagnosis, from a patient treated with antithyroid drugs. The CDR3 DNA sequence: TGTGCCAGCAGTTCGCCCGGACTAGCTACTCAAGAGACCCAGTACTTC. It codes for CASSSPGLATQETQYF.